The following is a T cell receptor beta chain sequence with its context. In the authors' methods: Reference gene primers were amplified, and this amplification served to estimate nucleated cell counts. Profiling relied on immunoSEQ multiplex PCR, and the TCRdb table lists in-frame clones only, not all of them. V, J and clone size reflect that table, while D and trimming were determined from the DNA. The sample has approximately 150,000 clones; roughly 87% are singletons. After removal of 1 base from V and 3 bases from J, the junction contained 8 bases not matched to a gene. CDR1 is SGHTA and CDR2 is FQGNSA in the germline V gene. This CDR3 has 17 amino acids. This sample was included in a study of blood T cell repertoires in COVID-19. Whole-study context: Both acute and convalescent COVID-19 samples were obtained from the United States, Italy and Spain. T cells, B-cell-depleted T cells, or PBMCs supplied cDNA or gDNA.

Source material: peripheral blood. The chain links TRBV7-2 to TRBJ2-3; 9 bases agree with TRBD1. The receptor was isolated from a woman in her forties or fifties with acute or convalescent COVID-19. CDR3 DNA sequence: TGTGCCAGCAGCTTAGACCGGACAGGGGTGGGAACAGATACGCAGTATTTT. Translating gives CASSLDRTGVGTDTQYF.